This T cell receptor (beta chain) derives from a study of Graves' ophthalmopathy and Graves' hyperthyroidism. Study-wide results and limits: The majority of expanded thyroid clonotypes above 0.001 frequency also occurred in blood.

The authors diagnosed from clinical symptoms, serum thyroxine, TRAb, thyroid ultrasound and orbital computed tomography. There are many counts of this clonotype. Its antigen is unknown. TCR beta CDR3 regions were amplified from RNA transcripts. Second-round multiplex PCR followed a first-round RT-PCR using HTBI primers. TCRdb independently ran MiXCR on the multiplex PCR reads; one entry per CDR3 protein. Seen here are more than 300,000 distinct CDR3 sequences, approximately 18% observed once, and the top ten hold 2.4%. Sequences were obtained from peripheral blood. This sequence originates from an adult woman with stable Graves' hyperthyroidism.

The CDR3 reads CASTPRWGRGSDMNTEAFF. CDR3 nucleotide sequence: TGTGCCAGCACCCCTCGGTGGGGGAGGGGCAGCGACATGAACACTGAAGCTTTCTTT. This chain uses TRBV28 with TRBJ1-1, with D tentatively TRBD1 (5 bases). The germline CDR1 and CDR2 sequences are MDHEN and SYDVKM. Trimming pared 7 bases from V and 0 bases from J, leaving 27 bases between. CDR3 length: 19 amino acids.